The clone carrying this T cell receptor beta chain appeared a single time. The antigen is undetermined. The data belong to a study of shared clonotypes between healthy human individuals. Profiled with immunoSEQ multiplex PCR; TCRdb holds only in-frame clones, not every one. The table has approximately 1,000,000 clones, 70% to 80% seen once. Notes on the study in general: Sharing across several donors was seen in around 5% of naive CD4 clonotypes.

The donors, all of them Caucasian adults, lived in Nashville, Tennessee. Sample: memory CD4+ T cells from PBMCs. As for subset: CD45RA-negative fraction. The receptor was isolated from a man aged 18-30 years in good health. Some clones in this sample may be carry-over from other donors' samples.

The CDR3 protein is CAIRTGDSTDTQYF. The CDR3 coding sequence is TGTGCCATCAGGACGGGTGATAGCACAGATACGCAGTATTTT. This chain uses TRBV10-3 with TRBJ2-3, with D unresolved. Germline-derived CDR1 and CDR2 are ENHRY and SYGVKD. This CDR3 is built from 14 residues. The V end was cut by 6 bases, the J end by 0 bases, with 10 bases between.